These 14 T cell receptor beta chains came from one sample sequenced in a study of molecular identifiers for immune sequencing clone quantification. From the PCR reads, TCRdb called clonotypes with MiXCR, one entry per CDR3 protein. The repertoire holds around 480,000 distinct CDR3 sequences, with 20% to 25% as singletons. The sequencing input was naive CD8+ T cells from blood, with Jurkat cell RNA spiked in. As to subset: FACS-sorted CD8+CD4-CCR7+CD45RA+ naive T cells. Receptor source: a human donor in good health. Some libraries in this study had Jurkat cell RNA spiked in.

The chain combines TRBV13 with TRBJ1-4; no firm D call. V gave up 4 bases and J gave up 5 bases, with 17 bases separating them. This CDR3 comprises 16 residues. CDR1 and CDR2 from the germline V gene are PRHDT and FYEKMQ (reference sequence). CDR3 DNA: TGTGCCAGCAGCTCCCGGGTAGGGATGGAGAATGAAAAACTGTTTTTT. This sequence encodes CASSSRVGMENEKLFF.

The table lists this clonotype with many counts. This chain connects TRBV30 to TRBJ2-7; 8 positions match TRBD2. Germline assignment: CDR1 GTSNPN and CDR2 SVGIG (reference sequence). This CDR3 has 13 amino acids. V shed 3 bases and J 6 bases; nucleotides not matched to a gene: 7. The chain's CDR3 is CAWSDGLASEQYF. CDR3 in DNA: TGTGCCTGGAGCGACGGACTAGCTAGCGAGCAGTACTTC.

This clonotype was seen many times. This chain links TRBV7-8 with TRBJ2-3, with 7 bases matching TRBD2. Trimming at V came to 3 bases and at J to 6 bases, leaving 12 bases not matched to a gene. There are 16 residues in the CDR3. Germline CDR1 SGHVS, CDR2 FQNEAQ. The CDR3 sequence: CASSLGGWGGVDTQYF. CDR3 in DNA: TGTGCCAGCAGCTTGGGGGGATGGGGGGGAGTTGATACGCAGTATTTT. Full variable domain (remainder filled in from reference TRBV7-8 and TRBJ2-3): GAGVSQSPRYKVAKRGQDVALRCDPISGHVSLFWYQQALGQGPEFLTYFQNEAQLDKSGLPSDRFFAERPEGSVSTLKIQRTQQEDSAVYLCASSLGGWGGVDTQYFGPGTRLTVL.

This clonotype came up a few times. V is TRBV11-2 and J is TRBJ2-1; D is unclear. The V gene lost 2 bases and the J gene lost 5 bases, with 7 bases spanning the gap. Per the germline V gene, CDR1 is SGHAT and CDR2 is FQNNGV. This CDR3 comprises 13 residues. CDR3 in DNA: TGTGCCAGCAGCTTACCAGGCCACAATGAGCAGTTCTTC. Translated: CASSLPGHNEQFF.

The chain employs TRBV2 and TRBJ2-3; 9 bases are shared with TRBD2. The germline V gene encodes CDR1 SNHLY and CDR2 FYNNEI. This CDR3 spans 16 amino acids. V lost 0 bases to trimming and J lost 2 bases; unmatched junction nucleotides: 3. The CDR3 protein is CASSEALAGLTDTQYF. CDR3 bases: TGTGCCAGCAGTGAAGCCCTAGCGGGACTCACAGATACGCAGTATTTT.

This clonotype was picked up a small number of times. The chain couples TRBV19 to TRBJ2-5; 7 bases are shared with TRBD1. The CDR3 sequence is 17 residues long. J lost 5 bases, V lost 6 bases, and 18 bases had no gene match. Germline CDR1 is LNHDA and CDR2 is SQIVND (reference sequence). CDR3 nucleotides: TGTGCCAGTAGCACCCTGACAGGGTCTACCTGGGGGGAGACCCAGTACTTC. Translation: CASSTLTGSTWGETQYF.

This clonotype has ten or more counts. This chain uses TRBV19 with TRBJ2-7; D unresolved. CDR3 length: 13 residues. V dropped 5 bases and J dropped 4 bases, with 12 bases sitting between them. CDR1 LNHDA and CDR2 SQIVND come from the germline V gene (reference sequence). DNA of the CDR3: TGTGCCAGTAGTGTCGGACGTAATTACGAGCAGTACTTC. Amino acids: CASSVGRNYEQYF.

A note on this clonotype: A clone one base away is much larger, so this may be a read error. The conserved final phenylalanine or tryptophan is absent from the CDR3, which likely points to a read error. The chain uses TRBV30 and TRBJ2-7; D unclear. CDR1 is GTSNPN, CDR2 SVGIG, per germline (reference sequence). The V end was cut by 0 bases, the J end by 9 bases, with 12 bases between. CDR3 size: 12 residues. The DNA for the CDR3 is TGTGCCTGGAGTGTAAACAGAAACGGGCAGTACTCC. Amino acids: CAWSVNRNGQYS.

This clonotype occurred a few times. V usage is TRBV11-2 and J usage is TRBJ2-7; D is unresolved. CDR1 is SGHAT and CDR2 is FQNNGV in the germline V gene. Trimming removed 1 base from V and 7 bases from J, with 11 bases in between. There are 13 residues in the CDR3. The CDR3: CASSLGPAREQYF. The CDR3 bases are TGTGCCAGCAGCTTAGGTCCAGCCAGGGAGCAGTACTTC.

This clonotype has a handful of counts. The V gene is TRBV7-2, the J gene TRBJ2-1, with 8 bases identical to TRBD2. CDR3 length: 15 residues. Losses at the gene ends were 5 bases for V and 7 bases for J; bases not matched to a gene: 10. Per germline, CDR1 SGHTA and CDR2 FQGNSA. Here the CDR3 reads CASSQTPGLGNEQFF. Written as DNA, the CDR3 is TGTGCCAGCAGCCAAACACCGGGACTAGGTAATGAGCAGTTCTTC.

Concerning this clonotype: At one of its ends the junction is not consistent with the germline gene, which may arise from a read error. The rearrangement links TRBV19 to TRBJ1-1, with D unclear. CDR3 length: 13 amino acids. CDR1 LNHDA and CDR2 SQIVND come from the germline V gene (reference sequence). The chain's CDR3 is CAGSSLRLTEAFF. The CDR3 DNA reads as TGTGCCGGTAGTTCCCTTCGACTGACTGAAGCTTTCTTT.

The sample holds a few counts of this clonotype. This chain connects TRBV28 to TRBJ2-3; a possible D gene is TRBD1 (5 bases). The CDR3 loop spans 14 amino acids. V lost 6 bases, J lost 0 bases, and 10 bases lay in between. Germline CDR1 reads MDHEN; CDR2 reads SYDVKM. CDR3 in DNA: TGTGCCAGCAGGATGGACACAAGCACAGATACGCAGTATTTT. Translating it yields CASRMDTSTDTQYF.

This clonotype appeared a few times. The rearrangement uses TRBV29-1 and TRBJ2-7; D assignment may be TRBD1 or TRBD2 (5 bases each). Germline V gene lookup returns CDR1 SQVTM and CDR2 ANQGSEA. This CDR3 has 14 residues. The V and J ends lost 3 bases and 2 bases respectively, with 14 bases between them. CDR3 region: CSVEMGTGTYEQYF. The CDR3 coding sequence is TGCAGCGTTGAGATGGGGACCGGAACCTACGAGCAGTACTTC.

This clonotype has a count of ten or more. The chain carries TRBV7-8 and TRBJ1-6; 7 nucleotides align to TRBD1. CDR3 length equals 15 residues. With 5 bases clipped from V and 7 bases from J, the junction kept 8 bases outside the gene matches. Germline V lookup: CDR1 SGHVS, CDR2 FQNEAQ. The CDR3 DNA is TGTGCCAGCAGCCTCACGGGACAGTTGAATTCACCCCTCCACTTT. Translated, it gives CASSLTGQLNSPLHF.